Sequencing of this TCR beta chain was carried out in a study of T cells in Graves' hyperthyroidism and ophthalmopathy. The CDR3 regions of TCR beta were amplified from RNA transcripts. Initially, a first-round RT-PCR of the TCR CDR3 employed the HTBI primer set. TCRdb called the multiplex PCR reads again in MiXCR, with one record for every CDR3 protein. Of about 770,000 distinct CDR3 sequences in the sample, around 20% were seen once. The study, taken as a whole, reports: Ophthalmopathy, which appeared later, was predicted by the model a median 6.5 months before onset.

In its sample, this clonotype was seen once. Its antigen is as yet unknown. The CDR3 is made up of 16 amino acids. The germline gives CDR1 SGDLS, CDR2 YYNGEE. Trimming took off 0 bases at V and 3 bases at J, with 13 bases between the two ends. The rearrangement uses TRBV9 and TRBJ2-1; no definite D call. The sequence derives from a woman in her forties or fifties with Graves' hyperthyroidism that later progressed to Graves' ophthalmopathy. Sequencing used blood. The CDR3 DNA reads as TGTGCCAGCAGCGTAGACGGCGGAGTTCTCTACAATGAGCAGTTCTTC. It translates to CASSVDGGVLYNEQFF. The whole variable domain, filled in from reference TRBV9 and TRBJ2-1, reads DSGVTQTPKHLITATGQRVTLRCSPRSGDLSVYWYQQSLDQGLQFLIQYYNGEERAKGNILERFSAQQFPDLHSELNLSSLELGDSALYFCASSVDGGVLYNEQFFGPGTRLTVL.